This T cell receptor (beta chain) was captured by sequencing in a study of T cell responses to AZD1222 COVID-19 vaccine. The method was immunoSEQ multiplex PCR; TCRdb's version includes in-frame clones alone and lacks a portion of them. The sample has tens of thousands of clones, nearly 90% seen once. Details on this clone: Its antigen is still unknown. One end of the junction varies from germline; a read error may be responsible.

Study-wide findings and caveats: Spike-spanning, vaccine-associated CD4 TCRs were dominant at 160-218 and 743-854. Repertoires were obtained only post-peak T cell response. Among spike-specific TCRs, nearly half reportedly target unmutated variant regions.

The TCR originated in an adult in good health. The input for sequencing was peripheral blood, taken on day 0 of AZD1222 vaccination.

The CDR3 DNA is TGTGCCAGCAGTCCACGCGTCCAGGGGCACTTGGCCTTC. It specifies CASSPRVQGHLAF. The rearrangement links TRBV27 to TRBJ1-2; D possibly corresponds to TRBD1 (6 bases). Per the germline V gene, CDR1 is MNHEY and CDR2 is SMNVEV (reference sequence). CDR3 size: 13 residues.